This T cell receptor beta chain originates from a study of tumor and adjacent non-tumor tissue in lung cancer. Study context: The cohort had around twelve adenocarcinoma, 2 squamous cell and 1 small cell patients.

Findings and caveats of the study: Top 100 clones took a larger repertoire share in normal lung. Higher tumor TCR diversity was associated with shorter survival. Significantly higher TCR diversity was found in tumor than normal lung.

For this clonotype: The antigen is not known.

TCRbeta libraries were built with three rounds of nested PCR, modified from ARM-PCR. Using its own MiXCR run on the multiplex PCR reads, TCRdb lists one record per CDR3 protein. The profile covers about 200,000 distinct CDR3 sequences, with approximately 74% appearing a single time and approximately 26% taken by the ten largest. This sample's RNA came from whole unsorted tissue. This CDR3 has 16 residues. V lost 4 bases and J lost 5; bases outside the gene matches: 7. Per the germline V gene, CDR1 is DFQATT and CDR2 is SNEGSKA (reference sequence). The receptor was derived from a man aged 55 to 70 with non-small cell lung cancer. Sample: lung tumor tissue. V gene TRBV20-1 combines with J gene TRBJ2-2; 13 nucleotides agree with TRBD2. As DNA, the CDR3 is TGCAGTGCTAAGGGGACTAGCGGGGTAGAGACCGGGGAGCTGTTTTTT. Amino acid sequence: CSAKGTSGVETGELFF.